The rows below give T cell receptor beta chains drawn from one sample of a study of response to subunit inactivated influenza vaccine. TCRdb reprocessed the RT-PCR reads via MiXCR and lists one record per CDR3 protein. Of 200,000 to 300,000 distinct CDR3 sequences in the sample, more than 10% are singletons; the top ten hold 7.8%. Material: non-naive T cells sorted from PBMCs, obtained 14 to 15 days before vaccination. The receptors derive from a man aged 50 to 60 who received an inactivated influenza vaccine. The CDR3 runs from the conserved cysteine through the conserved F or W.

len: 15; v_gene: TRBV7-2; CDR3aa: CASSLAQRGTDTQYF
len: 11; v_gene: TRBV6-6; CDR3aa: CASGFQGRGFF
len: 16; v_gene: TRBV4-2; CDR3aa: CASSQAFVRRHGAAFF
len: 13; v_gene: TRBV10-3; CDR3aa: CAIRGGLPDTQYF
len: 16; v_gene: TRBV5-5; CDR3aa: CASSLSQGVSYNEQFF
len: 13; v_gene: TRBV6-2/TRBV6-3; CDR3aa: CASSYRRLYGYTF
len: 15; v_gene: TRBV6-2/TRBV6-3; CDR3aa: CASSPGTRPPDTQYF
len: 16; v_gene: TRBV3-1; CDR3aa: CASSHAQGRSGLEQYF
len: 12; v_gene: TRBV5-5; CDR3aa: CASSKPGGELFF
len: 13; v_gene: TRBV29-1; CDR3aa: CSVGPRGLNEQYF
len: 14; v_gene: TRBV20-1; CDR3aa: CSADSGREYNEQFF
len: 18; v_gene: TRBV28; CDR3aa: CASSSYWGSDRSYNEQFF
len: 15; v_gene: TRBV3-1; CDR3aa: CASSPSSGRGGELFF
len: 13; v_gene: TRBV20-1; CDR3aa: CSARGLAGWELFF
len: 21; v_gene: TRBV7-3; CDR3aa: CASSLSETGLAGGPYTDTQYF